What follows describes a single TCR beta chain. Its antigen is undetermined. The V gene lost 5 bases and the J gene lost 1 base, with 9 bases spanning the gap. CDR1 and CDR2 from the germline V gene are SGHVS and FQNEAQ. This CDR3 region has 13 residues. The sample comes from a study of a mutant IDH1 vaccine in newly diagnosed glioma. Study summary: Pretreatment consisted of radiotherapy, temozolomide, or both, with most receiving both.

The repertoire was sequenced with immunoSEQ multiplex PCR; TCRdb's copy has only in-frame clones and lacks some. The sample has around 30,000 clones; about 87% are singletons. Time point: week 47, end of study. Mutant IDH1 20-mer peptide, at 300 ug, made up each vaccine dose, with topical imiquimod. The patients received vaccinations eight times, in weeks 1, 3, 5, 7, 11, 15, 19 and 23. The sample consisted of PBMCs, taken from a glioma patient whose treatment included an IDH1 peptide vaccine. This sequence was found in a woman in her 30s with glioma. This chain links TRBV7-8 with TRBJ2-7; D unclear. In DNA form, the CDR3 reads TGTGCCAGCAGCCCCGAGTGGTCCTACGAGCAGTACTTC. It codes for CASSPEWSYEQYF.